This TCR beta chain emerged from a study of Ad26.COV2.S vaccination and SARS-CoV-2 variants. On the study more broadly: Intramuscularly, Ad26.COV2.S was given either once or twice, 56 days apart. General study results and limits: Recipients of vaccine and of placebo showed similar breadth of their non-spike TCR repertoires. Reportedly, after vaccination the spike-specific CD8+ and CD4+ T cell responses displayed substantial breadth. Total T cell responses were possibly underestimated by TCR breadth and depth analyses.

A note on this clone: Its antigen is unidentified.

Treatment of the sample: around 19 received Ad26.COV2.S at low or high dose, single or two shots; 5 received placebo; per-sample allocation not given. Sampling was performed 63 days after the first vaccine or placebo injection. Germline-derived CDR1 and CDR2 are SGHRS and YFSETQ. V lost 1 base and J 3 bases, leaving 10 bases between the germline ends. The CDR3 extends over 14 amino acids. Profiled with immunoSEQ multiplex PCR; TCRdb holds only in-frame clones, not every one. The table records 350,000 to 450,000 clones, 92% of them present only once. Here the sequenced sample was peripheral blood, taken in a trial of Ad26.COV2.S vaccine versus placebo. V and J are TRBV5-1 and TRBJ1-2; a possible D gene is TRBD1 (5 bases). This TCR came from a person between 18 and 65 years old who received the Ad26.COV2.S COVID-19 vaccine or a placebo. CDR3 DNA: TGCGCCAGCAGCTTGTCCTTAGGGGACTATGGCTACACCTTC. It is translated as CASSLSLGDYGYTF.